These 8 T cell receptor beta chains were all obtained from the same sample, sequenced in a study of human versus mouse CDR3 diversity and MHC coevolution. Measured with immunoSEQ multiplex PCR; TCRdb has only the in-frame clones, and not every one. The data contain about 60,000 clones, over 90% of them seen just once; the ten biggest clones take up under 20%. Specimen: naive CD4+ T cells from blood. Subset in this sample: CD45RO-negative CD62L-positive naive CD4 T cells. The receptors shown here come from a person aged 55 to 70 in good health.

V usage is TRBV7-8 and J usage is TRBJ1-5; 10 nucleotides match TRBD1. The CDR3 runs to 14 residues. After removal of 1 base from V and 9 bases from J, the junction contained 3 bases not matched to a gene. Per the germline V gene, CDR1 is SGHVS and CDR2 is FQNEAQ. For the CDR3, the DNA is TGTGCCAGCAGCTTAGAGGGACAGGGGATGCCCCAGCATTTT. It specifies CASSLEGQGMPQHF.

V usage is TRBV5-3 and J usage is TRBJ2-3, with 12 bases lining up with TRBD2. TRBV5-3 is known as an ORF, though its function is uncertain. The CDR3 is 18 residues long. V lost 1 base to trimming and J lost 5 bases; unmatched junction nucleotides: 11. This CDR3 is CARSLFFVRTSGIDTQYF. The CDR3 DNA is TGTGCCAGAAGCTTGTTCTTTGTCCGGACTAGCGGGATAGATACGCAGTATTTT.

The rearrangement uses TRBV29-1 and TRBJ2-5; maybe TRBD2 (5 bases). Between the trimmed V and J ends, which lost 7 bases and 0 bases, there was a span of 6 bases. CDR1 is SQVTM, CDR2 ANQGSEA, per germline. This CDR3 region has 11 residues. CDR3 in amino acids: CSGTDQETQYF. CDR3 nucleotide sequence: TGCAGCGGGACTGACCAAGAGACCCAGTACTTC.

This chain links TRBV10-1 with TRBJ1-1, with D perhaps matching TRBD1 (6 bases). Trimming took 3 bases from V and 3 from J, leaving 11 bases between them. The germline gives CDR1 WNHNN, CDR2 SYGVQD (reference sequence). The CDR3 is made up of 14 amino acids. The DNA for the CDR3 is TGCGCCAGCAGTGACCAAAGGACAGACACTGAAGCTTTCTTT. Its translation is CASSDQRTDTEAFF.

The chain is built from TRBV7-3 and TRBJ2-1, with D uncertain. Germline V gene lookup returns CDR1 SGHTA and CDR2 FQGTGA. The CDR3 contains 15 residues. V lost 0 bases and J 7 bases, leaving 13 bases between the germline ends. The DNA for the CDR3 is TGTGCCAGCAGCTTAACAAGCCTATCGTTGAATGAGCAGTTCTTC. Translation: CASSLTSLSLNEQFF.

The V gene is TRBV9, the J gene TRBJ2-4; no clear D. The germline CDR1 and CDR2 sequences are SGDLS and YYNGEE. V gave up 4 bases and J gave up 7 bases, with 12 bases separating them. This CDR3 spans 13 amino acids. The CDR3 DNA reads TGTGCCAGCAGCCCAGAGCCGGGTAACATTCAGTACTTC. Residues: CASSPEPGNIQYF.

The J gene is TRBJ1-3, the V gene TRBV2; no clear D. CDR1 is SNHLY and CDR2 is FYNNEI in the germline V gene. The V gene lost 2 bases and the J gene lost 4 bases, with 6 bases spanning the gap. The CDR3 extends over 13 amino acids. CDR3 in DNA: TGTGCCAGCAGTGAAACCAGGGGAAACACCATATATTTT. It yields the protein CASSETRGNTIYF. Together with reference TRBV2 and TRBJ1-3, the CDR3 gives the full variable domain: EPEVTQTPSHQVTQMGQEVILRCVPISNHLYFYWYRQILGQKVEFLVSFYNNEISEKSEIFDDQFSVERPDGSNFTLKIRSTKLEDSAMYFCASSETRGNTIYFGEGSWLTVV.

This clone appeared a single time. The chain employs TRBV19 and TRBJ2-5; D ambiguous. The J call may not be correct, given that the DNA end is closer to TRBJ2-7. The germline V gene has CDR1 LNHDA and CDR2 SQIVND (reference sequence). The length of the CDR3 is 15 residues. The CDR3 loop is CASSIDSRFSYEQYF. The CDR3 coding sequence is TGTGCCAGTAGTATAGATAGTCGGTTCTCCTACGAGCAGTACTTC.